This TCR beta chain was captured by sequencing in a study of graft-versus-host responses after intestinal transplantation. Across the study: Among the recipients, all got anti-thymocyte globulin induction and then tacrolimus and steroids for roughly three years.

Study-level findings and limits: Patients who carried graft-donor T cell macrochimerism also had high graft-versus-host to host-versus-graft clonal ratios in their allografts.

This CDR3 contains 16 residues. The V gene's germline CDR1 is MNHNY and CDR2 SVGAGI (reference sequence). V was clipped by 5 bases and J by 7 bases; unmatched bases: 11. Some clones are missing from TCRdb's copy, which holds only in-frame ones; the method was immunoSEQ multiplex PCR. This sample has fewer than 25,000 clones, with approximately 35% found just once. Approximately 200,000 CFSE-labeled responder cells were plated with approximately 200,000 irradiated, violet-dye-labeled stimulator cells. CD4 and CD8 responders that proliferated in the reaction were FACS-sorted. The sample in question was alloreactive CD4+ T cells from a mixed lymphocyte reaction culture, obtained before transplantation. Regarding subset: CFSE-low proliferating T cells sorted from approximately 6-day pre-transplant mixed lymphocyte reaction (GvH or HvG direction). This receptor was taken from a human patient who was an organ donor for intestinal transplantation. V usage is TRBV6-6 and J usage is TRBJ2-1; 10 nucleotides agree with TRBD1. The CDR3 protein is CASSGAGTGVLNEQFF. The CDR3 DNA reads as TGTGCCAGCAGTGGGGCCGGGACAGGGGTTTTAAATGAGCAGTTCTTC.